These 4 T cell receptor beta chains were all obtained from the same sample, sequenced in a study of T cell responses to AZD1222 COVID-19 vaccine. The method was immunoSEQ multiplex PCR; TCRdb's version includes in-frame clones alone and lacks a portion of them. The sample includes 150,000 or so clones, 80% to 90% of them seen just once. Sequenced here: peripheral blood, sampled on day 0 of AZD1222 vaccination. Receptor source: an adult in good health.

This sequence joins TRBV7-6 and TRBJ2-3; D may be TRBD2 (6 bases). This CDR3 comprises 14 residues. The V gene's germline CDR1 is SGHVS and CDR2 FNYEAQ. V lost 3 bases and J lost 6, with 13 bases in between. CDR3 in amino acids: CASSLWRAGDTQYF. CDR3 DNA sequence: TGTGCCAGCAGCTTGTGGAGGGCTGGGGATACGCAGTATTTT.

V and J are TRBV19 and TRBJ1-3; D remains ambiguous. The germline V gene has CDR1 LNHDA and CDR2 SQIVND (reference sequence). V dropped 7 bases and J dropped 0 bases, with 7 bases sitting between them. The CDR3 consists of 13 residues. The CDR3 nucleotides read TGTGCCAGTACGGTCTCCTCTGGAAACACCATATATTTT. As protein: CASTVSSGNTIYF. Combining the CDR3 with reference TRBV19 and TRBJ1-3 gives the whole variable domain DGGITQSPKYLFRKEGQNVTLSCEQNLNHDAMYWYRQDPGQGLRLIYYSQIVNDFQKGDIAEGYSVSREKKESFPLTVTSAQKNPTAFYLCASTVSSGNTIYFGEGSWLTVV.

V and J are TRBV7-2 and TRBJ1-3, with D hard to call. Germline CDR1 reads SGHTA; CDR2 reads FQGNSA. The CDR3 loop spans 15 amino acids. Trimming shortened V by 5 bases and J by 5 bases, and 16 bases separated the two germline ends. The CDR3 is CASSQATDLRNTIYF. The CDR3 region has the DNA TGTGCCAGCAGCCAGGCCACGGATTTGAGAAACACCATATATTTT.

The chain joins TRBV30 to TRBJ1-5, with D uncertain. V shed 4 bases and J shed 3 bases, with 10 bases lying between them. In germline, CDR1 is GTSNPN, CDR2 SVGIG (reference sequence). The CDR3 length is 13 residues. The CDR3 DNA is TGTGCCTGGACTCGCGCTTACAATCAGCCCCAGCATTTT. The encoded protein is CAWTRAYNQPQHF.